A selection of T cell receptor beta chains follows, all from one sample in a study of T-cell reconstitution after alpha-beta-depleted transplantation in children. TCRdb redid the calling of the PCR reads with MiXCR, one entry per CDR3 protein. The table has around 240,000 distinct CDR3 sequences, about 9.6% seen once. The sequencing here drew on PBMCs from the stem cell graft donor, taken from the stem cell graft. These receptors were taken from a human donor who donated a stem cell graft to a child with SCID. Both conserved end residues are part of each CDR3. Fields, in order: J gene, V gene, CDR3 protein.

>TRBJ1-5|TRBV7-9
CASSRGEGYSNQPQHF
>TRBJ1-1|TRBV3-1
CASSQVGSMNTEAFF
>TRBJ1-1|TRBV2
CASSESAMVGRGTEAFF
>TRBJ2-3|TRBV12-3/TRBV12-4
CASSLGHLGTDTQYF
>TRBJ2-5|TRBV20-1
CSAPRTAYEETQYF
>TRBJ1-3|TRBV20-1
CGTGSTLFDSGNTIYF
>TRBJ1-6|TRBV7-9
CASSLAGRAPLHF
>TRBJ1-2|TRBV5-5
CASSSLPGLGYTF
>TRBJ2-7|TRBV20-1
CSADTPGALSSYEQYF
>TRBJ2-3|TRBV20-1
CSASGLATLITDTQYF
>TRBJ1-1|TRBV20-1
CSARRGENTEAFF
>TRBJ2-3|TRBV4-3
CASSQEGAGEVDTQYF
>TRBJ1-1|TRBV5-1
CASSFSPSRRQNTEAFF
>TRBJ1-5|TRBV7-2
CASSLGQNKQPQHF
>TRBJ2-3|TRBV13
CASSLRGGGTDTQYF
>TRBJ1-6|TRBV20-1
CSARGQGTYNSPLHF
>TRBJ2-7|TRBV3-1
CASSLFPSSYEQYF
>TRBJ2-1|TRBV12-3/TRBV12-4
CASVKNGGYNEQFF
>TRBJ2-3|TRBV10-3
CAISGLAGDLDTQYF
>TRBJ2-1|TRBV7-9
CASSLDRVEYNEQFF
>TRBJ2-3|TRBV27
CASSPTQTGPTDTQYF
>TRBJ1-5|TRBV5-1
CASSSDGRFYQPQHF
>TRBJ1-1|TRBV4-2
CASSRSGSTNTEAFF
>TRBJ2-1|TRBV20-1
CSAGGWWPQYNEQFF
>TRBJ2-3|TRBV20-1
CSARDAGGATDTQYF
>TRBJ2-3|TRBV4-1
CASSQTVMTDTQYF
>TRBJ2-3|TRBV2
CASSRQGRVNTDTQYF
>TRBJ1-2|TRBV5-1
CASSWGDRVDYGYTF
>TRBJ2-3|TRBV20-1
CSAPGSDTQYF
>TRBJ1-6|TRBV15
CATSRDPLTGSNSPLHF
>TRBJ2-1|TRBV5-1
CASSPGPKGSNEQFF
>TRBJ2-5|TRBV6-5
CASSFGLGGETQYF
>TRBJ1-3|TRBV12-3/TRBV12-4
CASRGGQGGTIYF
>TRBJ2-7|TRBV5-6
CATHTGGYDEQYF
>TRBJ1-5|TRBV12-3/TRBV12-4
CASQRGQGSGNQPQHF
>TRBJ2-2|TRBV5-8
CASSSGTHTGELFF
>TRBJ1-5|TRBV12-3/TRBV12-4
CASRANNQPQHF
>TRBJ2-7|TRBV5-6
CASSLEGTSIEQYF
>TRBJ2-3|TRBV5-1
CASSLAGGADTQYF
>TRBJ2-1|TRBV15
CATSRGRDSNEQFF
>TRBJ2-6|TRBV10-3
CAIRGLAGAPTLSGANVLTF
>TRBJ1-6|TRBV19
CASSQGRISPLHF